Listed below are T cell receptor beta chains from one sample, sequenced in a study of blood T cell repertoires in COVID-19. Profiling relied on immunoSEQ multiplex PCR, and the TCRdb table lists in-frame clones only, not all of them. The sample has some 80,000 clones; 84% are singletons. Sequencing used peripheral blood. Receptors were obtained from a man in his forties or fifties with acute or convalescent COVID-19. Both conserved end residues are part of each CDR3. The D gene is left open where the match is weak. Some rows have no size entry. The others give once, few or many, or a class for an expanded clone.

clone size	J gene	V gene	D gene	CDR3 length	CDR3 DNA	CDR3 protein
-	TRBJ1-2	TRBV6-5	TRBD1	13	TGTGCCAGCAGTTACCCAGGGGGCTATGGCTACACCTTC	CASSYPGGYGYTF
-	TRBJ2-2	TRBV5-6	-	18	TGTGCCAGCAGCTTCAAGACCCCAGCGGCCCGAAACACCGGGGAGCTGTTTTTT	CASSFKTPAARNTGELFF
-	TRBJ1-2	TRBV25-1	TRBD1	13	TGTGCCAGCAGAAGGGACAGGCTCGCGGGCTACACCTTC	CASRRDRLAGYTF
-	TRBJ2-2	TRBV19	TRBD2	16	TGTGCCAGTACTAGTAGCGGGAGCGGTTTGACCGGGGAGCTGTTTTTT	CASTSSGSGLTGELFF
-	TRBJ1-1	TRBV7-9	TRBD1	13	TGTGCCAGCCTGGAGACAGGGGCCACTGAAGCTTTCTTT	CASLETGATEAFF
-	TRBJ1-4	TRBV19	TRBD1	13	TGTGCCAGTAATTCCGGGACAGTAGAAAAACTGTTTTTT	CASNSGTVEKLFF
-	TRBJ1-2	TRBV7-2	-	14	TGTGCCAGCAGCCCTTGGGATAAGGGAGGGAGGCACACCTTC	CASSPWDKGGRHTF
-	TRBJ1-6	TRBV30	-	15	TGTGCCTGGAGCCGGTCCTACCTCACGGATTCACCCCTCCACTTT	CAWSRSYLTDSPLHF
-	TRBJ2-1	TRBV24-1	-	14	TGTGCCACCAGGAGGGTGGGGAAGTACAATGAGCAGTTCTTC	CATRRVGKYNEQFF
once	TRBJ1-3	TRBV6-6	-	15	TGTGCCAGCAGTTATTTAGGGGGTCCCGGAAACACCATATATTTT	CASSYLGGPGNTIYF
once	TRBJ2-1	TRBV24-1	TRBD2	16	TGTGCCACCAGTGACCCGCTAGCGGGGGTTTACAATGAGCAGTTCTTC	CATSDPLAGVYNEQFF
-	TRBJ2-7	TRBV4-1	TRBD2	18	TGCGCCAGCAGCCAAGCTTTACCTAGCGGGATATCTGACTACGAGCAGTACTTC	CASSQALPSGISDYEQYF
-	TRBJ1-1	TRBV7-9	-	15	TGTGCCAGCAGCTCATATCCGGAACACTACCCTGAAGCTTTCTTT	CASSSYPEHYPEAFF
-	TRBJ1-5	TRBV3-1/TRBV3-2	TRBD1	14	TGTGCCAGCAGCCCTACAGGGGGACGCGGGCCCCAGCATTTT	CASSPTGGRGPQHF
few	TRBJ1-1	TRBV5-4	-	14	TGTGCCAGCAGACCACAGGGAGATAGAATCGAAGCTTTCTTT	CASRPQGDRIEAFF
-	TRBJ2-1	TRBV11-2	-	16	TGTGCCAGCAGCACACCTCACGGGGATAAGAACAATGAGCAGTTCTTC	CASSTPHGDKNNEQFF
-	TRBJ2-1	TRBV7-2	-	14	TGTGCCAGCAGCTCCGGACTCCCGGGTACTGAGCAGTTCTTC	CASSSGLPGTEQFF
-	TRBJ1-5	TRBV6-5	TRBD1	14	TGTGCCAGCAGTCAGAGACAGGGTAATCAGCCCCAGCATTTT	CASSQRQGNQPQHF
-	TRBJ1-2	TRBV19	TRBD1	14	TGTGCCAGTAGGGTCCCGGACAGGGAGGATGGCTACACCTTC	CASRVPDREDGYTF
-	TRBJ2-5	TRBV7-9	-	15	TGTGCCAGCAGCCGGTTTTCAGGGGCACAAGAGACCCAGTACTTC	CASSRFSGAQETQYF
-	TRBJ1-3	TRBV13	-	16	TGTGCCAGCAGCTTCACTCGGTCCCTCTCTGGAAACACCATATATTTT	CASSFTRSLSGNTIYF
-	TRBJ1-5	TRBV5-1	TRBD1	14	TGCGCCAGCAGCTCGACAGGGACCGAGGGACCCCAGCATTTT	CASSSTGTEGPQHF
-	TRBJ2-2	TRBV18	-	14	TGTGCCAGCTCACCACCGTCCGGGGCCGGGGAGCTGTTTTTT	CASSPPSGAGELFF
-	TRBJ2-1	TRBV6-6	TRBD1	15	TGTGCCAGCAGTTACTCGCCAACAGGGGGCGTTGAGCAGTTCTTC	CASSYSPTGGVEQFF
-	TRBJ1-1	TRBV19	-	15	TGTGCCAGTAGCCTCTCCTCTAAGACTAACACTGAAGCTTTCTTT	CASSLSSKTNTEAFF
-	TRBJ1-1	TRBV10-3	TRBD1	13	TGTGCCATCAATTTGGGACAGGACACTGAAGCTTTCTTT	CAINLGQDTEAFF
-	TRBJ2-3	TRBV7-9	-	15	TGTGCCAGCAGCTCGAACAGGTACTCCACAGATACGCAGTATTTT	CASSSNRYSTDTQYF
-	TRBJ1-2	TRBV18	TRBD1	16	TGTGCCAGCTCACCACAGACAGGGGGCGCGGGCGATGGCTACACCTTC	CASSPQTGGAGDGYTF
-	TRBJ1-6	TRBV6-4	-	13	TGTGCCAGCAGTGTCGGGGTTGATTCACCCCTCCACTTT	CASSVGVDSPLHF
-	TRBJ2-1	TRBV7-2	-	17	TGTGCCAGCAGCTTATTCGGGTGGTCAATACCGAACAATGAGCAGTTCTTC	CASSLFGWSIPNNEQFF